This T cell receptor beta chain is from a study of T cells in Graves' hyperthyroidism and ophthalmopathy. This clonotype was counted many times. What it recognizes is unknown. The trim removed 6 bases at V and 3 bases at J, leaving 5 bases unmatched. The CDR3 sequence is 13 residues long. Amplification targeted TCR beta CDR3 regions from RNA transcripts. Initially, a first-round RT-PCR of the TCR CDR3 employed the HTBI primer set. TCRdb used MiXCR to reprocess the multiplex PCR reads, holding one entry per CDR3 protein. The table lists fewer than 350,000 distinct CDR3 sequences, about a sixth of them singletons. Whole-study results and caveats: The model forecast ophthalmopathy, anticipating it by a median around 6.5 months before onset.

The study included ophthalmopathy patients with Clinical Activity Score at least 3, NOSPECS grade at least 4 and duration under 3 months. Extraction of PBMCs used 9 to 10 ml of fresh peripheral blood. Material for sequencing was blood. This sequence joins TRBV12-3 or TRBV12-4 and TRBJ2-7; 7 nucleotides align to TRBD1. The clonotype was recovered from a woman aged 40 to 55 with Graves' ophthalmopathy. DNA of the CDR3: TGTGCCAGCAGCCTGGGACAGTACTACGAGCAGTACTTC. Amino acid sequence: CASSLGQYYEQYF.